The clone carrying this T cell receptor (beta chain) was seen a few times. Unique molecular identifiers were used to barcode this TCRbeta library. MiXCR, run by TCRdb on the PCR reads, gives a single entry per CDR3 protein. The table has more than 450,000 distinct CDR3 sequences, approximately 20% seen once. The data belong to a study of T-cell reconstitution after alpha-beta-depleted transplantation in children. CDR1 MNHEY and CDR2 SMNVEV come from the germline V gene (reference sequence). The ends were cut back, 0 bases at V and 3 bases at J, with 8 bases in the middle. The CDR3 contains 14 residues.

Sequencing was performed on PBMCs from the stem cell graft donor, taken from the stem cell graft. The chain links TRBV27 to TRBJ2-5; possibly TRBD1 or TRBD2 for D (6 bases each). This sequence originates from a human donor who donated a stem cell graft to a child with acute lymphoblastic leukemia. The CDR3 region is CASSLSGGEETQYF. The CDR3 DNA is TGTGCCAGCAGTTTATCCGGGGGCGAAGAGACCCAGTACTTC.